These T cell receptor beta chains were read from a single sample in a study of T cell responses to AZD1222 COVID-19 vaccine. TCRdb's copy holds only in-frame clones and misses some; the assay was immunoSEQ multiplex PCR. The sample includes about 130,000 clones, approximately 90% seen only once; the top ten take under 1.2%. Sequenced here: peripheral blood, sampled 28 days after the second AZD1222 dose. The receptor source for this set is an adult who received the AZD1222 COVID-19 vaccine. CDR3s include the opening cysteine and the closing phenylalanine or tryptophan. Fields, in order: V gene, D gene, J gene, clone size, CDR3 DNA, CDR3 protein. A D gene is named only where the DNA matches it firmly. The size field is filled for only some rows; it gives once, few, many or a size class.

>TRBV9|NA|TRBJ1-2|NA
TGTGCCAGCAGCGTAGTTTCTGGTGGCTACACCTTC
CASSVVSGGYTF
>TRBV5-1|TRBD1|TRBJ2-1|NA
TGCGCCAGCAGCAAGCAGGGGGCTAGCAATGAGCAGTTCTTC
CASSKQGASNEQFF
>TRBV7-9|NA|TRBJ2-2|NA
TGTGCCAGCAGCTCCCCCGACCGGAGCACCGGGGAGCTGTTTTTT
CASSSPDRSTGELFF
>TRBV6-2/TRBV6-3|NA|TRBJ2-1|NA
TGTGCCAGCAGTTACGAGAGGACTGCCGACAATGAGCAGTTCTTC
CASSYERTADNEQFF
>TRBV11-2|TRBD1|TRBJ2-3|NA
TGTGCCAGCAGCCTCAGGGGGCGGCCAGATACGCAGTATTTT
CASSLRGRPDTQYF
>TRBV5-5|TRBD1|TRBJ2-3|NA
TGTGCCAGCAGCAAGGGACAGGGAGGGACAGATACGCAGTATTTT
CASSKGQGGTDTQYF
>TRBV19|TRBD1|TRBJ1-5|NA
TGTGCCAGTAGGGATAGGACAGGGTCTAGCCAGCCCCAGCATTTT
CASRDRTGSSQPQHF
>TRBV3-1/TRBV3-2|NA|TRBJ2-1|NA
TGTGCCAGCAGCCAAGGCCCAGCGGATGAGCAGTTCTTC
CASSQGPADEQFF
>TRBV5-1|NA|TRBJ1-4|NA
TGCGCCAGCAGCTTGGTGGGCCGGGAAAAACTGTTTTTT
CASSLVGREKLFF
>TRBV29-1|TRBD1|TRBJ2-1|NA
TGCAGCGTTCGGGACAGGGAGCCGGGAAATGAGCAGTTCTTC
CSVRDREPGNEQFF
>TRBV24-1|TRBD1|TRBJ1-6|NA
TGTGCCACCAGTGGGACAGGTTCTTCACCCCTCCACTTT
CATSGTGSSPLHF
>TRBV18|TRBD2|TRBJ2-3|NA
TGTGCCAGCTCACCACCTGCGGGACTAGCTAGCACAGATACGCAGTATTTT
CASSPPAGLASTDTQYF
>TRBV28|TRBD1|TRBJ1-2|NA
TGTGCCAGCAGCCTAGGGTCCTTGACAGGGGGCAACTATGGCTACACCTTC
CASSLGSLTGGNYGYTF
>TRBV7-2|NA|TRBJ1-2|NA
TGTGCCAGCAGCTTGGGGGGGTATGGCTACACCTTC
CASSLGGYGYTF
>TRBV7-8|NA|TRBJ2-7|NA
TGTGCCAGCAGCTTAGGCCCCTACCCCTACGAGCAGTACTTC
CASSLGPYPYEQYF
>TRBV7-7|TRBD1|TRBJ2-2|once
TGTGCTAGCAGCTCAGGACAGGCCGGGACCGGGGAGCTGTTTTTT
CASSSGQAGTGELFF
>TRBV6-6|NA|TRBJ2-4|NA
TGTGCCAGCTCCGCTGGGTCGGCCAAAAACATTCAGTACTTC
CASSAGSAKNIQYF
>TRBV11-2|TRBD1|TRBJ2-7|NA
TGTGCCAGCAGCTTAGCCAGGACAGGGCTACAGATTTACGAGCAGTACTTC
CASSLARTGLQIYEQYF
>TRBV6-5|TRBD1|TRBJ2-7|NA
TGTGCCAGCAGGACATGGACAGGGGACTACGAGCAGTACTTC
CASRTWTGDYEQYF
>TRBV6-5|NA|TRBJ1-1|NA
TGTGCCAGCAGTTCCCCCCGGCGTGGGAACACTGAAGCTTTCTTT
CASSSPRRGNTEAFF
>TRBV6-1|NA|TRBJ1-2|NA
TGTGCCAGCCAGGGAGACTATGGCTACACCTTC
CASQGDYGYTF